Listed below are T cell receptor beta chains from one sample, sequenced in a study of blood T cell repertoires in COVID-19. Method: immunoSEQ multiplex PCR; TCRdb's copy keeps in-frame clones and lacks some. Of about 110,000 clones detected, about 90% appear once; the ten largest clones hold approximately 4.8%. Sequenced material: peripheral blood. These receptor sequences come from a human donor in a cohort sampled during active COVID-19. CDR3s include the opening cysteine and the closing phenylalanine or tryptophan. D genes are given only for firm matches. Part of the rows lack a size; the others show once, few, many or a class for expanded clones.

clone_size j_call d_call v_call cdr3_nt cdr3_aa
NA TRBJ1-1 TRBD1 TRBV18 TGTGCCAGCTCTACCGGACAGGACACTGAAGCTTTCTTT CASSTGQDTEAFF
once TRBJ2-1 NA TRBV5-4 TGTGCCAGCAGCTTGGGGCGGACCTACAATGAGCAGTTCTTC CASSLGRTYNEQFF
NA TRBJ2-1 TRBD2 TRBV9 TGTGCCAGCAGCCCCTCCTCCGGGACTAGCGGGGTATACAATGAGCAGTTCTTC CASSPSSGTSGVYNEQFF
NA TRBJ1-5 NA TRBV3-1/TRBV3-2 TGTGCCAGCAGCATAAGCGGGGGACACAATCAGCCCCAGCATTTT CASSISGGHNQPQHF
NA TRBJ1-6 TRBD1 TRBV27 TGTGCCAGCAGTTTATCGAGACAGGGGGTTTCACCCCTCCACTTT CASSLSRQGVSPLHF
few TRBJ1-5 TRBD1 TRBV16 TGTGCCAGCAGCCGGGACAGGGGCAATCAGCCCCAGCATTTT CASSRDRGNQPQHF
NA TRBJ2-7 NA TRBV3-1/TRBV3-2 TGTGCCAGCAGCTCTAACTACGAGCAGTACTTC CASSSNYEQYF
NA TRBJ2-6 TRBD1 TRBV5-1 TGCGCCAGCAGCCGGACCGGGACAGGGGGCACAATTAACGTCCTGACTTTC CASSRTGTGGTINVLTF
NA TRBJ1-1 NA TRBV27 TGTGCCAGCAGTTTACGCCCGAGGGTGAACACTGAAGCTTTCTTT CASSLRPRVNTEAFF
NA TRBJ2-7 TRBD1 TRBV19 TGTGCCAGTAAAGACGACAGGGCTAGCGAGCAGTACTTC CASKDDRASEQYF
NA TRBJ2-1 TRBD2 TRBV4-2 TGTGCCAGCAGCCAAGAAGCGAGCGGGAGCGAGTTCTTC CASSQEASGSEFF
NA TRBJ1-1 NA TRBV9 TGTGCCAGCAGCGTAGTAGACGGAGGTGAAGCTTTCTTT CASSVVDGGEAFF
NA TRBJ2-1 TRBD2 TRBV24-1 TGTGCCACCAGTGATTTAGGGCTAGCGGGCCACTCGAACAATGAGCAGTTCTTC CATSDLGLAGHSNNEQFF
NA TRBJ2-5 NA TRBV7-2 TGTGCCAGCAGCTTTAGCCCCCAAGAGACCCAGTACTTC CASSFSPQETQYF
NA TRBJ1-1 TRBD1 TRBV15 TGTGCCACCAGCAGGGGGGGACAGGGTAACACTGAAGCTTTCTTT CATSRGGQGNTEAFF
NA TRBJ2-1 TRBD2 TRBV6-4 TGTGCCAGCAGTGCCACTAGCGGGGGCTACAATGAGCAGTTCTTC CASSATSGGYNEQFF
NA TRBJ2-3 TRBD2 TRBV28 TGTGCCAGCAGTTCCGCTAGCGGTCCTCGTCACACAGATACGCAGTATTTT CASSSASGPRHTDTQYF
NA TRBJ2-5 TRBD2 TRBV25-1 TGTGCCAGCAAACTAGCGGGAGGCCAAAGAGAGACCCAGTACTTC CASKLAGGQRETQYF
few TRBJ1-2 NA TRBV9 TGTGCCAGCAGCACACAGGGAGTATATGGCTACACCTTC CASSTQGVYGYTF
NA TRBJ1-6 TRBD1 TRBV7-8 TGTGCCAGCAGCTTAGACGGACAGGCTAATTCACCCCTCCACTTT CASSLDGQANSPLHF
NA TRBJ2-7 TRBD1 TRBV28 TGTGCCAGCAGCTACCCCAGGGGGCTGAGGTACGAGCAGTACTTC CASSYPRGLRYEQYF
NA TRBJ2-7 TRBD2 TRBV29-1 TGCAGCGTGCTACCCGGGACTATTTCCGAGCAGTACTTC CSVLPGTISEQYF
NA TRBJ2-5 TRBD2 TRBV9 TGTGCCAGCAGCGTACAAATCTCAGGACTAGCGGGGCAAGAGACCCAGTACTTC CASSVQISGLAGQETQYF
NA TRBJ2-3 TRBD2 TRBV27 TGTGCCAGCAGTCCCGGACTAGCGGGAATAACAGATACGCAGTATTTT CASSPGLAGITDTQYF
NA TRBJ1-3 NA TRBV27 TGTGCCAGCAGTTTTTCTTATGTGTCCCAGGCAGACTCTGGAAACACCATATATTTT CASSFSYVSQADSGNTIYF
NA TRBJ2-7 NA TRBV6-1 TGTGCCAGCAGCGCCGGGATCCTATATCGGGAGCAGTACTTC CASSAGILYREQYF
NA TRBJ2-1 TRBD1 TRBV7-3 TGTGCCAGCAGCAACCGACAGGGCCAGGGCTACAATGAGCAGTTCTTC CASSNRQGQGYNEQFF
NA TRBJ2-3 TRBD2 TRBV5-5 TGTGCCAGCAGCTTCCCGGGAGGGCTTGGAGATACGCAGTATTTT CASSFPGGLGDTQYF
NA TRBJ2-4 TRBD1 TRBV7-3 TGTGCCAGCAGCTTAACGGGACAGGGCGTAAGGAACATTCAGTACTTC CASSLTGQGVRNIQYF
few TRBJ1-1 NA TRBV7-3 TGTGCCAGCAGCCTCGTGACCAGGGGTATCACTGAAGCTTTCTTT CASSLVTRGITEAFF
NA TRBJ1-1 NA TRBV5-1 TGCGCCAGCAGCTTGGCCTACAGAGGGACTGAAGCTTTCTTT CASSLAYRGTEAFF
NA TRBJ1-1 NA TRBV5-1 TGCGCCAGCAGCTTGATACAGGGTCAGAACACTGAAGCTTTCTTT CASSLIQGQNTEAFF
NA TRBJ1-2 NA TRBV18 TGTGCCAGCTCACCGGCCCGGGATAGCTACACCTTC CASSPARDSYTF
NA TRBJ1-1 NA TRBV7-6 TGTGCCAGCAGCCCCCAGGGCTGGGCCACTGAAGCTTTCTTT CASSPQGWATEAFF
NA TRBJ1-1 NA TRBV6-6 TGTGCCAGCCGGTTCACTGAAGCTTTCTTT CASRFTEAFF
NA TRBJ1-5 TRBD1 TRBV4-3 TGCGCCAGCAGCCAAGATCTAGGGACAGGGGTCGTGAATCAGCCCCAGCATTTT CASSQDLGTGVVNQPQHF
NA TRBJ1-1 NA TRBV6-6 TGTGCCAGCAGTTACTCAGGGGAAGAAGCTTTCTTT CASSYSGEEAFF
NA TRBJ1-2 TRBD1 TRBV27 TGTGCCAGCAGATCACTTGGGACAGGGGAGGGAGGCTACACCTTC CASRSLGTGEGGYTF
NA TRBJ2-1 NA TRBV19 TGTGCCAGTAGGAAACTAGCATTAGGGCCTAGCTCCTACAATGAGCAGTTCTTC CASRKLALGPSSYNEQFF
NA TRBJ2-1 TRBD2 TRBV5-1 TGCGCCAGCAGACCGGGCGACGGGAGGGCCTACAATGAGCAGTTCTTC CASRPGDGRAYNEQFF
NA TRBJ2-2 TRBD1 TRBV6-5 TGTGCCAGCACACCGGGACAGGGGGCCGGGGAGCTGTTTTTT CASTPGQGAGELFF
NA TRBJ2-2 NA TRBV18 TGTGCCAGCTCACCACTCATAGCGGAGACACACAACACCGGGGAGCTGTTTTTT CASSPLIAETHNTGELFF
NA TRBJ1-1 TRBD1 TRBV10-3 TGTGCCATCAAGGGGACAGGGAAAATAGCTTTCTTT CAIKGTGKIAFF
NA TRBJ2-5 TRBD1 TRBV5-1 TGCGCCAGCAGCCCGGGACAGAGAGTGCAAGAGACCCAGTACTTC CASSPGQRVQETQYF
NA TRBJ2-7 TRBD1 TRBV27 TGTGCCAGCAGTTTATCCTTTTGGACAGGGATGGACGAGCAGTACTTC CASSLSFWTGMDEQYF
NA TRBJ2-2 NA TRBV10-3 TGTGCCATCAGTGAATCCAGGGACACCGGGGAGCTGTTTTTT CAISESRDTGELFF
NA TRBJ1-1 TRBD1 TRBV28 TGTGCCAGCAGCTCCGGACAGGGAATTTGGGAGACTTTCTTT CASSSGQGIWETFF
NA TRBJ1-1 NA TRBV27 TGTGCCAGCAGTTTCCAGGGGCCCGACACTGAAGTTTTCTTT CASSFQGPDTEVFF
once TRBJ1-6 TRBD1 TRBV2 TGTGCCAGCACCTTCGACAGGGGAGTTTCACCCCTCCACTTT CASTFDRGVSPLHF
NA TRBJ1-6 NA TRBV28 TGTGCCAGCACCCTCGCGGGCCGGTCCTATAATTCACCCCTCCACTTT CASTLAGRSYNSPLHF